This TCR beta chain was profiled in a study of response to subunit inactivated influenza vaccine. TCRdb re-called the RT-PCR reads through MiXCR, storing one row per CDR3 protein. The profile shows roughly 710,000 distinct CDR3 sequences, 14% of them singletons. CDR1 and CDR2 (germline): MNHEY, SMNVEV (reference sequence). The CDR3 is 16 amino acids. The J segment lost 1 base and the V segment lost 1 base, leaving 5 bases of the junction unmatched. The chain joins TRBV27 to TRBJ2-7, with 9 bases matching TRBD2. The TCR was taken from a man aged 50 to 60 who received an inactivated influenza vaccine. Sample: PBMCs from blood, taken 14 to 15 days before vaccination. Written as DNA, the CDR3 is TGTGCCAGCAGTTTATATGGTCTAGCGGGATCCTACGAGCAGTACTTC. It codes for CASSLYGLAGSYEQYF.